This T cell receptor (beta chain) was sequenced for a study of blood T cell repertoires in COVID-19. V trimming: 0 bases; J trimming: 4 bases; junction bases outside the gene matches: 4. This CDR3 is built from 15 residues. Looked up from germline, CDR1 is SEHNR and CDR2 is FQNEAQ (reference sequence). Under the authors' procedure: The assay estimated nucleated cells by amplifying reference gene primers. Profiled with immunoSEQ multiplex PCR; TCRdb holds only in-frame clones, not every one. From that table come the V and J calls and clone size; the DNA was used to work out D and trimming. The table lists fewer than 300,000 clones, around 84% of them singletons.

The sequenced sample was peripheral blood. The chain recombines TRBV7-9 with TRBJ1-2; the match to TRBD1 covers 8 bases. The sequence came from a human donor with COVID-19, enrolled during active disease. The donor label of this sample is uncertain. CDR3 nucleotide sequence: TGTGCCAGCAGCTTAGCCACAGGGGGTCCCTATGGCTACACCTTC. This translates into CASSLATGGPYGYTF.